This note documents a single T cell receptor (beta chain) sequence. The antigen this receptor binds is unknown. Per-nucleotide qualities are absent, and no much larger clonotype sits a single base away. Library method: the immunoSEQ multiplex PCR assay. For most patients, genomic DNA was isolated using the Qiagen DNeasy Blood and Tissue Kit and was shipped frozen to Adaptive Biotechnologies for TCR sequencing. Adaptive Biotechnologies carried out high-throughput TCR-beta CDR3 sequencing of genomic DNA for most patients. The published analysis was carried out like this. TCR sequencing data for over 15 patients were retrieved from Adaptive's ImmunoSEQ software; a few other patients were processed with MiXCR and VDJtools. To correct CD4 versus CD8 sorting errors, any sequence found in both subsets at a frequency ratio below 5:1 was removed. CDR3 nucleotide sequences shared between donor and recipient were removed because their origin could not be assigned. Alloreactive clones required at least 2-fold expansion over unstimulated cells and minimum CFSE-low frequency of 0.002% (template counts) or 0.001% (read counts). Clones detected in sequenced pre-transplant spleen, lymph node, or MLR CFSE-low populations of the donor or recipient were defined as mappable. Cumulative frequency of alloreactive clones was calculated as a percentage of all sequences weighted by copy number. TCRdb mirrors the immuneACCESS table, restricted to in-frame sequences. Some clones are absent from its copies; in checked studies, under half trace to an unresolved V gene, and the reason for the others is unknown. For V, J and clone size, that table is used; D and trimming come from the DNA. This sample gives about 93,000 clones in total; roughly 85% of them show up just once. The ten biggest clones cover around 0.83% of the sample.

Taken with the paper, the label for time point translates to: cells obtained before transplantation from donor or recipient. CD3+CD4+ and CD3+CD8+ populations were FACS-sorted from unstimulated pre-transplant donor and recipient cells taken from spleen or lymph nodes. This entry is derived from a study of graft-versus-host responses after intestinal transplantation (dated by TCRdb to the early 2020s). Describing the broader study: The transplants that recipients got were multivisceral, liver-intestinal, or isolated intestinal. Donor T cell macrochimerism was defined as a peak of at least 4% donor T cells among recipient peripheral blood mononuclear cells. Samples from a few later patients were sequenced in-house on an Illumina MiSeq with MiXCR processing rather than by the commercial service. Every recipient was given anti-thymocyte globulin induction, then maintenance tacrolimus and steroids for roughly 3 years. To identify alloreactive clones, pre-transplant mixed lymphocyte reaction products were sequenced and then compared with unstimulated pre-transplant donor and recipient T cells. After intestinal transplantation, graft-versus-host and host-versus-graft alloreactive T cell clones were followed in the graft, circulation and bone marrow using bulk TCR-beta CDR3 sequencing. The cohort enrolled under 30 intestinal transplant recipients, one of whom was a retransplant, and a few patients without pretransplant specimens were excluded.

Results the study describes overall, beyond this receptor: In patients with donor T cell macrochimerism, the allografts had high GvH to HvG T cell clonal ratios. Early after transplant, peak levels of circulating GvH clones were associated with declines in HvG clones. The conclusions were limited by the relatively low number and heterogeneity of the intestinal transplant patients. GvH clones were detected in recipient bone marrow, and some appeared earlier in ileal mucosa or blood, consistent with an intestinal mucosal origin.

The sequence came from a human donor who received an intestinal transplant. The material was unstimulated CD4+ T cells sorted from spleen or lymph node cells, obtained before intestinal transplant.

The CDR3 corresponds to CASSLVGGYEQYF. The nucleotides read TGTGCCAGCAGCTTGGTAGGGGGCTACGAGCAGTACTTC. The chain was built from TRBV5-4 and TRBJ2-7, with TRBD1 tentatively as D gene (6 bases match). Based on the germline V gene (reference sequence), the CDR1 and CDR2 sequences are SGHNT and YYREEE. The CDR3 has 13 amino acids, counting the end cysteine and phenylalanine. Only CDR3 DNA remains: 39 bases, in frame from the first base. V is cut by 0 bases and J by 3 bases, and the space between the germline ends is 7 bases.